This TCR beta chain is drawn from a study of shared clonotypes between healthy human individuals. The protocol was immunoSEQ multiplex PCR, while the TCRdb copy is restricted to in-frame clones and leaves out a portion. The repertoire holds some 2,400,000 clones, with around 95% as singletons. This clone was seen once. Its antigen is still unknown. The germline V gene encodes CDR1 SNHLY and CDR2 FYNNEI. The CDR3 has 14 residues. Trimming removed 2 bases from V and 2 bases from J, with 10 bases in between. Points from the study as a whole: Naive subsets, compared against memory subsets, generally had larger estimated richness values.

The chain is built from TRBV2 and TRBJ2-7, with D unclear. The sequenced sample consisted of naive CD4+ T cells sorted from blood. Subset of the sample: CD45RA+ positively selected. The receptor was derived from a man aged 18 to 30 in good health. CDR3 bases: TGTGCCAGCAGTGAACTGGGAACCCCCTACGAGCAGTACTTC. Residues: CASSELGTPYEQYF.